The present entry profiles one TCR beta chain with its context. Per the germline V gene, CDR1 is SQVTM and CDR2 is ANQGSEA. Trimming removed 6 bases from V and 3 bases from J; junction bases left unmatched: 4. The CDR3 has 13 amino acids. This entry belongs to a study of blood T cell repertoires in COVID-19. As for the study in general: The cDNA or gDNA used as material had been derived from T cells, B-cell-depleted T cells, or PBMCs.

Measured with immunoSEQ multiplex PCR; TCRdb has only the in-frame clones, and not every one. Seen here are a few hundred thousand clones, about nine tenths observed once, and the top ten hold 6.3%. The receptor was isolated from a woman in her forties or fifties with COVID-19, enrolled during active disease. Sequenced input: peripheral blood. The chain recombines TRBV29-1 with TRBJ1-4; 7 bases line up with TRBD1. The CDR3 bases are TGCAGCGTCTCGGGGACAGCTAATGAAAAACTGTTTTTT. It codes for CSVSGTANEKLFF.